A selection of T cell receptor beta chains follows, all from one sample in a study of graft-versus-host responses after intestinal transplantation. Using immunoSEQ multiplex PCR, the repertoire was profiled, and TCRdb retains in-frame clones only, with some absent. The table lists some 86,000 clones, about 90% of them singletons, with roughly 5.5% in the top ten. These receptors are not linked to any known antigen. The input for sequencing was unstimulated CD8+ T cells sorted from spleen or lymph node cells, taken before intestinal transplant. These receptors all come from a human donor who received an intestinal transplant. CDR3s include the opening cysteine and the closing phenylalanine or tryptophan. The D gene is left open where the match is weak.

V	D	J	CDR3	DNA
TRBV6-5	.	TRBJ2-7	CASSYSLGRSSYEQYF	TGTGCCAGCAGTTACTCTCTCGGGCGGTCCTCCTACGAGCAGTACTTC
TRBV6-5	.	TRBJ2-3	CASSGWQGGRDTQYF	TGTGCCAGCAGTGGTTGGCAAGGGGGGCGAGATACGCAGTATTTT
TRBV2	TRBD1	TRBJ1-5	CASSTPKGTAVNQPQHF	TGTGCCAGCAGTACGCCAAAAGGGACAGCCGTGAATCAGCCCCAGCATTTT
TRBV5-4	.	TRBJ2-7	CASSLPGTYEQYF	TGTGCCAGCAGCTTGCCGGGAACCTACGAGCAGTACTTC
TRBV21-1	.	TRBJ2-1	CASSNHRGAEPSEQFF	TGTGCCAGCAGCAACCACAGGGGGGCCGAACCGAGTGAGCAGTTCTTC
TRBV6-5	TRBD2	TRBJ2-1	CASSRLAGGNNEQFF	TGTGCCAGCAGTCGCCTAGCGGGAGGGAATAATGAGCAGTTCTTC
TRBV5-1	TRBD1	TRBJ2-7	CASSWDSPYEQYF	TGCGCCAGCAGCTGGGACAGTCCCTACGAGCAGTACTTC
TRBV28	.	TRBJ1-2	CASSLVGRAYGYTF	TGTGCCAGCAGTTTAGTTGGACGGGCGTATGGCTACACCTTC
TRBV9	.	TRBJ2-7	CASSVGVTGEGRGYEQYF	TGTGCCAGCAGCGTAGGGGTAACGGGCGAGGGCCGAGGCTACGAGCAGTACTTC
TRBV6-5	.	TRBJ2-2	CASTRHGELFF	TGTGCCAGCACCCGTCACGGGGAGCTGTTTTTT
TRBV5-5	TRBD1	TRBJ2-2	CASSRGGQGRAGELFF	TGTGCCAGCAGCCGTGGCGGACAGGGCCGAGCCGGGGAGCTGTTTTTT
TRBV6-1	.	TRBJ2-7	CASSEFMWVPLYEQYF	TGTGCCAGCAGTGAATTTATGTGGGTACCGTTGTACGAGCAGTACTTC
TRBV10-2	.	TRBJ2-1	CASSVGPFRRYNEQFF	TGCGCCAGCAGTGTGGGACCCTTTAGGAGGTACAATGAGCAGTTCTTC
TRBV21-1	.	TRBJ2-2	CASSRNFLAGGQGTGELFF	TGTGCCAGCAGCCGAAACTTCCTGGCGGGGGGGCAAGGCACCGGGGAGCTGTTTTTT
TRBV7-6	TRBD2	TRBJ2-7	CASSQSSGRAYEQYF	TGTGCCAGCAGCCAATCTAGCGGGAGGGCCTACGAGCAGTACTTC
TRBV11-2	.	TRBJ1-6	CASSRATGDNSPLHF	TGTGCCAGCAGCCGAGCGACAGGAGATAATTCACCCCTCCACTTT
TRBV15	.	TRBJ2-3	CATSRVPGTDTQYF	TGTGCCACCAGCAGAGTACCGGGCACAGATACGCAGTATTTT
TRBV11-2	.	TRBJ1-6	CASSLEGGAQSPLHF	TGTGCCAGCAGCTTAGAAGGGGGGGCGCAGTCACCCCTCCACTTT
TRBV5-1	.	TRBJ2-1	CASSLLPTPRDGAAAYNEQFF	TGCGCCAGCAGCTTACTACCCACCCCCCGCGATGGGGCTGCGGCCTACAATGAGCAGTTCTTC
TRBV11-2	.	TRBJ2-5	CASSSALEGQETQYF	TGTGCCAGCAGCTCCGCCTTGGAGGGTCAAGAGACCCAGTACTTC
TRBV29-1	.	TRBJ2-2	CSVEGGRGRADTGELFF	TGCAGCGTTGAAGGGGGGCGAGGGCGAGCGGACACCGGGGAGCTGTTTTTT
TRBV19	.	TRBJ1-6	CASRSRTYNSPLHF	TGTGCCAGTAGATCAAGGACTTATAATTCACCCCTCCACTTT
TRBV9	.	TRBJ2-2	CASSVEGSPNTGELFF	TGTGCCAGCAGCGTAGAGGGGTCACCGAACACCGGGGAGCTGTTTTTT
TRBV9	.	TRBJ2-7	CASSPWDDHEQYF	TGTGCCAGCAGCCCGTGGGACGACCACGAGCAGTACTTC
TRBV9	TRBD1	TRBJ2-7	CASSARDRPYEQYF	TGTGCCAGCAGCGCCCGGGACAGGCCCTACGAGCAGTACTTC